This TCR beta chain was retrieved from a study of T cell responses to AZD1222 COVID-19 vaccine. Overall study results and limits: Reportedly, nearly half of unique spike TCRs recognized epitopes outside B.1.351/B.1.1.7 mutations. Of the AZD1222 recipients, only 5 to 7 were seropositive at baseline. Spike-specific TCR depth and breadth grew after two AZD1222 doses. White British donors predominated, females outnumbered males, and clonal diversity was possibly underestimated.

This CDR3 is 14 amino acids long. Germline V gene lookup returns CDR1 SEHNR and CDR2 FQNEAQ (reference sequence). V was trimmed by 1 base and J by 3 bases, leaving 7 bases between them. This clone was recorded only once. Its antigen is still unknown. The table came from immunoSEQ multiplex PCR; TCRdb's copy has only in-frame clones and leaves some out. This sample carries about 120,000 clones, 86% of them seen once, and the ten largest clones take about 3%. This chain connects TRBV7-9 to TRBJ1-3; no reliable D call. The sequences come from peripheral blood, collected 28 days after the second AZD1222 dose. This TCR was sampled from an adult who received the AZD1222 COVID-19 vaccine. This CDR3 reads CASSLDRGGNTIYF. CDR3 sequence (DNA): TGTGCCAGCAGCTTAGACCGGGGTGGAAACACCATATATTTT. Together with reference TRBV7-9 and TRBJ1-3, the CDR3 gives the full variable domain: DTGVSQNPRHKITKRGQNVTFRCDPISEHNRLYWYRQTLGQGPEFLTYFQNEAQLEKSRLLSDRFSAERPKGSFSTLEIQRTEQGDSAMYLCASSLDRGGNTIYFGEGSWLTVV.